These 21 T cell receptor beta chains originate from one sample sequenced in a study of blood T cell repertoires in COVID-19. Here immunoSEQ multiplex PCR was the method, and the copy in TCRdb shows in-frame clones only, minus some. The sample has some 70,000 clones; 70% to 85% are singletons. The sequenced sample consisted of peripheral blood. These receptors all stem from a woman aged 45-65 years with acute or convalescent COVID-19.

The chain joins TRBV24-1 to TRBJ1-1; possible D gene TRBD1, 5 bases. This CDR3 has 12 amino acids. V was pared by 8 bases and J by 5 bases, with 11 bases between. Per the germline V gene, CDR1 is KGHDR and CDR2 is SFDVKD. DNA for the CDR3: TGTGCCACCACAGATGGGGGGACTGAAGCTTTCTTT. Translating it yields CATTDGGTEAFF.

This CDR3 reads CAWRRQGGTGELFF. In DNA, the CDR3 is TGTGCCTGGAGGAGGCAAGGGGGTACCGGGGAGCTGTTTTTT. This sequence joins TRBV30 and TRBJ2-2; the D gene is possibly TRBD1 (6 bases). V was cut by 3 bases and J by 5 bases, with 13 bases left in between. This CDR3 contains 14 residues. CDR1 and CDR2 from the germline V gene are GTSNPN and SVGIG (reference sequence).

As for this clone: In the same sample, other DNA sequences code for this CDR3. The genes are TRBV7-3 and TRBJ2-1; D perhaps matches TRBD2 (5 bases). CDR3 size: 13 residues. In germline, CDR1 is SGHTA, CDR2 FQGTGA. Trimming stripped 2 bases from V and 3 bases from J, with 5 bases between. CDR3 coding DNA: TGTGCCAGCAGCTTAGGACTCTACAATGAGCAGTTCTTC. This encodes CASSLGLYNEQFF.

CDR3 sequence reads: CASSLGLAGDTYEQYF. The CDR3 DNA reads TGTGCCAGCAGCTTAGGCCTAGCGGGGGACACCTACGAGCAGTACTTC. V usage is TRBV7-9 and J usage is TRBJ2-7; 10 positions match TRBD2. CDR3 size: 16 residues. Losses at the gene ends were 1 base for V and 2 bases for J; bases not matched to a gene: 5. Germline V CDR1 and CDR2: SEHNR, FQNEAQ (reference sequence).

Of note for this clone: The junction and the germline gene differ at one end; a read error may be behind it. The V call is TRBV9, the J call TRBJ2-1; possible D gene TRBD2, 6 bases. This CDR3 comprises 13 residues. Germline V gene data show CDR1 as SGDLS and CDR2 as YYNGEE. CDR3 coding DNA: TGTGCCAGCAGCGCCGACGCCGGCGGGAACGGGGTCTTC. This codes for CASSADAGGNGVF.

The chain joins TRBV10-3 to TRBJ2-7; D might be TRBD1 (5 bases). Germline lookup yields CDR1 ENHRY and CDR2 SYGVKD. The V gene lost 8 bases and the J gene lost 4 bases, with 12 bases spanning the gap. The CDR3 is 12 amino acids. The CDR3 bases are TGTGCCATCGGAACACAGGAGTACGAGCAGTACTTC. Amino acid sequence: CAIGTQEYEQYF.

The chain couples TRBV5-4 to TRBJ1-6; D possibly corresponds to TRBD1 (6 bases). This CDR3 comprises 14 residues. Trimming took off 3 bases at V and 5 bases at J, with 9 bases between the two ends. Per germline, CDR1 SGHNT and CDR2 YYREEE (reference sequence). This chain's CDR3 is CASSSDRNNSPLHF. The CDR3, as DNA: TGTGCCAGCAGCTCTGACAGGAATAATTCACCCCTCCACTTT.

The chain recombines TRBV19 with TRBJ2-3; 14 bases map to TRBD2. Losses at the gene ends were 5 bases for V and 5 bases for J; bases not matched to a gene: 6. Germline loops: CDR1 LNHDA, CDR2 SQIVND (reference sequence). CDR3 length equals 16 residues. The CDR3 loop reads CASSLTGTSGRDTQYF. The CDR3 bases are TGTGCCAGTAGTCTAACCGGGACTAGCGGGAGAGATACGCAGTATTTT.

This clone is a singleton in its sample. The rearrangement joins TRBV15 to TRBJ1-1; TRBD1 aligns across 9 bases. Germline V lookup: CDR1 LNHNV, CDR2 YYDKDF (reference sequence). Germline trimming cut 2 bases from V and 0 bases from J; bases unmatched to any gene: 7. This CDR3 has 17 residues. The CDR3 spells CATSRRQGEFVNTEAFF. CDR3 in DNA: TGTGCCACCAGCAGAAGACAGGGGGAATTTGTGAACACTGAAGCTTTCTTT.

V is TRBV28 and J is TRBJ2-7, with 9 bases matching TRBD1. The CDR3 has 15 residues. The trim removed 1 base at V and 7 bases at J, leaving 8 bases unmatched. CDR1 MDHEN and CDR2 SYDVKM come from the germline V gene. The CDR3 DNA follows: TGTGCCAGCAGTTTATTAGGGACAGGGTTATCGGAGCAGTACTTC. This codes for CASSLLGTGLSEQYF.

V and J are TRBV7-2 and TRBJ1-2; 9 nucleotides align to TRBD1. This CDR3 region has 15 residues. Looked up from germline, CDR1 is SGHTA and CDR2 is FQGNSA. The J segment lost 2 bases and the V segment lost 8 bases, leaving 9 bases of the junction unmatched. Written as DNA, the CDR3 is TGTGCCAGCTTAGGTTCCGGGACAGGGAACTATGGCTACACCTTC. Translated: CASLGSGTGNYGYTF. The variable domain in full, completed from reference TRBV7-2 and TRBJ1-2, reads GAGVSQSPSNKVTEKGKDVELRCDPISGHTALYWYRQSLGQGLEFLIYFQGNSAPDKSGLPSDRFSAERTGGSVSTLTIQRTQQEDSAVYLCASLGSGTGNYGYTFGSGTRLTVV.

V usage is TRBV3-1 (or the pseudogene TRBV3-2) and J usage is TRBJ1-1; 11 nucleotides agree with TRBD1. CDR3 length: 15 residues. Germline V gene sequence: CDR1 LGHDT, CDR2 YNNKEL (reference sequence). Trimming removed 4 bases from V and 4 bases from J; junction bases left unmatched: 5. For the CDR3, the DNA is TGTGCCAGCAGCCGATCCGGGACAGGGGGCACTGAAGCTTTCTTT. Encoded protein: CASSRSGTGGTEAFF.

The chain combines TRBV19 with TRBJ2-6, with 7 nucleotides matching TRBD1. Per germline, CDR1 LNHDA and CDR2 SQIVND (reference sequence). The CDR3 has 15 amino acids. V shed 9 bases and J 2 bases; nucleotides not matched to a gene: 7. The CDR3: CASDTGAAGANVLTF. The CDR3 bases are TGTGCCAGCGATACAGGGGCAGCTGGGGCCAACGTCCTGACTTTC.

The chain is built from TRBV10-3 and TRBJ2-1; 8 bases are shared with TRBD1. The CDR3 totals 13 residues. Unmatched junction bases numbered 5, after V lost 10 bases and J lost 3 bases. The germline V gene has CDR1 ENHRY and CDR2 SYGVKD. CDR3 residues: CATGGQGYNEQFF. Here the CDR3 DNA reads TGTGCCACCGGAGGACAGGGCTACAATGAGCAGTTCTTC.

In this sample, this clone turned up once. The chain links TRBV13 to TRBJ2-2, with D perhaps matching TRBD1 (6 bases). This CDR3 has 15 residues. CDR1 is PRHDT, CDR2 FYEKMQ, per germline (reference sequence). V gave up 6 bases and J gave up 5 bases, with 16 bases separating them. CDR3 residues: CASRKGQYSTGELFF. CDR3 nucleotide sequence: TGTGCCAGCAGAAAAGGACAGTACTCTACCGGGGAGCTGTTTTTT.

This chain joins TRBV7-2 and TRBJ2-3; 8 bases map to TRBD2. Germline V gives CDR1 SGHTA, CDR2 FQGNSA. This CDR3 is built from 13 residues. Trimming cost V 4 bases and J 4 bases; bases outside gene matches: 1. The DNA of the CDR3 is TGTGCCAGCAGCTCGGGGGGGGCAGATACGCAGTATTTT. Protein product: CASSSGGADTQYF.

The CDR3 here is CASTSGTGSDTEAFF. Here the CDR3 DNA reads TGTGCCAGCACCTCAGGGACAGGATCAGACACTGAAGCTTTCTTT. This chain joins TRBV6-5 and TRBJ1-1; 8 nucleotides align to TRBD1. CDR3 size: 15 residues. The ends lost 7 bases at V and 3 bases at J; junction bases unmatched: 10. Germline V gives CDR1 MNHEY, CDR2 SVGAGI.

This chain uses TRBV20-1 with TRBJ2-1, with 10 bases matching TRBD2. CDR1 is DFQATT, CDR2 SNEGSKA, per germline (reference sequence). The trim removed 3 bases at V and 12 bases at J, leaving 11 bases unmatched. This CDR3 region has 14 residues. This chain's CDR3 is CSASSGSGGFGQFF. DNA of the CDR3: TGCAGTGCTAGTTCGGGTAGCGGGGGGTTCGGGCAGTTCTTC.

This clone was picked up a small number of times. CDR3: CASSVDGGSSYNEQFF. Here the CDR3 DNA reads TGTGCCAGCAGCGTAGACGGGGGTAGCTCCTACAATGAGCAGTTCTTC. This chain uses TRBV9 with TRBJ2-1, with a tentative D call TRBD2 (6 bases). Trimming pared 0 bases from V and 0 bases from J, leaving 10 bases between. CDR3 length equals 16 residues. Germline values: CDR1 SGDLS, CDR2 YYNGEE.

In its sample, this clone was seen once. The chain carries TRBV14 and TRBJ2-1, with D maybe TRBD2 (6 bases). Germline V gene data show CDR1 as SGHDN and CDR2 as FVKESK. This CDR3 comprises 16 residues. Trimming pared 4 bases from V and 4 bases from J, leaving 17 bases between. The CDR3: CASSRMGLSPYNEQFF. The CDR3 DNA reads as TGTGCCAGCAGCCGAATGGGACTCTCACCTTACAATGAGCAGTTCTTC.

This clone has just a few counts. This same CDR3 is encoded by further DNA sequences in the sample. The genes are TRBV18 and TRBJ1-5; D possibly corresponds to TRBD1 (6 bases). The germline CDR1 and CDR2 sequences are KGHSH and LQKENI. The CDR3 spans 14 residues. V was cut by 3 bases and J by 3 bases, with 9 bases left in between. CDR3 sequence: CASSPNRDNQPQHF. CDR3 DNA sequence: TGTGCCAGCTCACCGAACAGGGACAATCAGCCCCAGCATTTT.